This record concerns one T cell receptor (beta chain) sequence. Antigen specificity is unknown. The data originate from a study of shared clonotypes between healthy human individuals. Points from the study as a whole: Naive CD4 clonotype sharing across several donors was about 5%. Generation probability values for non-shared clonotypes were lower than those for clonotypes shared by all four donors.

This table comes from immunoSEQ multiplex PCR, and its TCRdb copy is limited to in-frame clones, with some not included. Here the sample spans millions of clones, roughly 93% being singletons. The CDR3 runs 11 residues. Trimming removed 7 bases from V and 8 bases from J, with 15 bases in between. The germline gives CDR1 SQVTM, CDR2 ANQGSEA. The chain carries TRBV29-1 and TRBJ2-7; D may be TRBD1 (6 bases). Sequencing was done on a sample of naive CD4+ T cells from PBMCs. As to subset: CD45RA+ positively selected. This clonotype originated in a man between 18 and 29 years old in good health. Some clones in this sample may be carry-over from other donors' samples. CDR3 region: CSAWTEVKQYF. The CDR3 DNA follows: TGCAGCGCCTGGACAGAAGTGAAGCAGTACTTC.